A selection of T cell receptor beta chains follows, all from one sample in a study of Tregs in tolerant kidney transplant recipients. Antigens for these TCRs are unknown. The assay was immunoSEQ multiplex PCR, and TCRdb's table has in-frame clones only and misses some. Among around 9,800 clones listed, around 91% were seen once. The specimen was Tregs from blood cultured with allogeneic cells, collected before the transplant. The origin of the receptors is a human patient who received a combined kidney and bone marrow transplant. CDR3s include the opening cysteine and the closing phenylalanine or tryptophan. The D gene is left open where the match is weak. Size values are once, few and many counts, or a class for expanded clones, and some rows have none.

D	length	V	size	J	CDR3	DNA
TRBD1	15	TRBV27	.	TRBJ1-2	CASSRGTGGNYGYTF	TGTGCCAGCAGCCGAGGGACAGGGGGCAACTATGGCTACACCTTC
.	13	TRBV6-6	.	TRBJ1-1	CATGPGRGRGAFF	TGTGCAACCGGGCCAGGGCGGGGGCGGGGGGCTTTCTTT
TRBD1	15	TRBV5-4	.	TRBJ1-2	CASSPRDRLYYGYTF	TGTGCCAGCAGCCCCAGGGACAGGCTATACTATGGCTACACCTTC
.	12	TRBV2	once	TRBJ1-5	CASRTANQPQHF	TGTGCCAGCAGAACGGCTAATCAGCCCCAGCATTTT
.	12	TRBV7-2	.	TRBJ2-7	CASSLATYEQYF	TGTGCCAGCAGCTTAGCCACTTACGAGCAGTACTTC
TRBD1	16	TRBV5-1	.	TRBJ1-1	CASSPLGDRGNTEAFF	TGCGCCAGCAGCCCTCTGGGGGACAGAGGGAATACTGAAGCTTTCTTT
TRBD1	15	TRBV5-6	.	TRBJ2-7	CASSPTGTRSYEQYF	TGTGCCAGCAGCCCGACAGGGACCCGCTCCTACGAGCAGTACTTC
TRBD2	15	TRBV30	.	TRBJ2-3	CAWSLLAGGTDTQYF	TGTGCCTGGAGTCTACTAGCGGGGGGCACAGATACGCAGTATTTT
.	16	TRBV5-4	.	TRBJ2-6	CASNVDRGAGANVLTF	TGTGCCAGCAACGTCGATCGGGGTGCTGGGGCCAACGTCCTGACTTTC
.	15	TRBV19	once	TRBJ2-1	CASSIVQNSYNEQFF	TGTGCCAGTAGTATAGTACAGAACTCCTACAATGAGCAGTTCTTC
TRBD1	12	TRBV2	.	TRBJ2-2	CATTGDTGELFF	TGTGCCACGACAGGGGACACCGGGGAGCTGTTTTTT
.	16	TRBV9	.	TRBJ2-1	CASSVGGGPFYNEQFF	TGTGCCAGCAGCGTAGGGGGAGGACCGTTCTACAATGAGCAGTTCTTC
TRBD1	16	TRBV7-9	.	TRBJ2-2	CASSLDRGRYTGELFF	TGTGCCAGCAGCTTAGACAGGGGGCGATACACCGGGGAGCTGTTTTTT
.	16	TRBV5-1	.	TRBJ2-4	CASSYLTGIAKNIQYF	TGCGCCAGCAGCTACTTGACAGGAATCGCCAAAAACATTCAGTACTTC
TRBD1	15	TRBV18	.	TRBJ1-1	CASSSGGTGNTEAFF	TGTGCCAGCTCATCTGGGGGGACAGGGAACACTGAAGCTTTCTTT
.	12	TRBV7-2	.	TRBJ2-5	CASSFQRETQYF	TGTGCCAGCAGCTTTCAGAGAGAGACCCAGTACTTC
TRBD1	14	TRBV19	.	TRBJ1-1	CASSEDRGMMGAFF	TGTGCCAGTAGTGAGGACAGGGGCATGATGGGAGCTTTCTTT
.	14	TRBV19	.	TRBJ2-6	CASSYGPGANVLTF	TGTGCCAGTAGTTACGGGCCAGGGGCCAACGTCCTGACTTTC
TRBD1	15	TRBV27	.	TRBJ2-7	CASSPAGTGTYEQYF	TGTGCCAGCAGTCCGGCAGGGACAGGGACCTACGAGCAGTACTTC
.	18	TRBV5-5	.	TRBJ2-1	CASSSYPGDTDYYNEQFF	TGTGCCAGCAGCTCGTATCCCGGGGACACGGATTACTACAATGAGCAGTTCTTC
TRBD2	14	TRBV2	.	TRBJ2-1	CASAGAGGINEQFF	TGTGCCAGCGCCGGCGCGGGGGGCATCAATGAGCAGTTCTTC
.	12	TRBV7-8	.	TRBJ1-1	CASGRGRTEAFF	TGTGCCAGCGGGCGGGGGCGAACTGAAGCTTTCTTT
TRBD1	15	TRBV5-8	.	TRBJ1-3	CASSRTGLYGNTIYF	TGTGCCAGCAGCCGGACAGGGTTATATGGAAACACCATATATTTT
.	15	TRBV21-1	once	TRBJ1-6	CASSKESRGMTPLHF	TGTGCCAGCAGCAAAGAATCTAGGGGAATGACACCCCTCCACTTT
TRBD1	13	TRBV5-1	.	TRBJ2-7	CASSLFGTVEQYF	TGCGCCAGCAGCTTGTTTGGGACAGTAGAGCAGTACTTC
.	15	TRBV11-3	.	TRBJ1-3	CASSPIKDSKGTIYF	TGTGCCAGCAGTCCTATTAAGGACTCGAAGGGCACCATATATTTT
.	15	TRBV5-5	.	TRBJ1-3	CASSLDTASGNTIYF	TGTGCCAGCAGCTTGGATACGGCCTCTGGAAACACCATATATTTT
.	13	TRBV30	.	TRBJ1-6	CAWKGPHNSPLHF	TGTGCCTGGAAAGGGCCCCATAATTCACCCCTCCACTTT
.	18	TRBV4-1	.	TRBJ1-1	CASSQGLQGGLRNTEAFF	TGCGCCAGCAGCCAAGGATTACAGGGAGGGCTCAGGAACACTGAAGCTTTCTTT
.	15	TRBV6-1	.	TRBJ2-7	CASRTRLVNSYEQYF	TGTGCCAGCAGAACCCGACTGGTGAATTCCTACGAGCAGTACTTC
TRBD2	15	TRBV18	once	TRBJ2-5	CASSPPRGVQETQYF	TGTGCCAGCTCACCTCCACGGGGGGTCCAAGAGACCCAGTACTTC
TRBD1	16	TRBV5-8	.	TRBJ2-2	CASSLGDRYNTGELFF	TGTGCCAGCAGCTTGGGGGACAGATACAACACCGGGGAGCTGTTTTTT
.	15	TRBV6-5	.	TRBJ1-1	CASSYGAGVNTEAFF	TGTGCCAGCAGTTACGGGGCAGGGGTTAACACTGAAGCTTTCTTT
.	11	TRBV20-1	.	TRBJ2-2	CSAMDTGELFF	TGCAGTGCTATGGACACCGGGGAGCTGTTTTTT
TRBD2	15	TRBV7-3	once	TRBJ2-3	CASSPFSGGTDTQYF	TGTGCCAGCAGCCCTTTCTCGGGGGGGACAGATACGCAGTATTTT
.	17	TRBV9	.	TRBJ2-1	CASSVGATGYFYNEQFF	TGTGCCAGCAGCGTAGGAGCGACAGGATATTTCTACAATGAGCAGTTCTTC
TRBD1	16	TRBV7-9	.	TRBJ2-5	CASSLVGTGPSGTQYF	TGTGCCAGCAGCTTAGTCGGGACAGGGCCGTCAGGGACCCAGTACTTC
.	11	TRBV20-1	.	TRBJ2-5	CSVNGVETQYF	TGCAGTGTTAACGGGGTTGAGACCCAGTACTTC
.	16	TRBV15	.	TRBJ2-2	CATSRNRDSNTGELFF	TGTGCCACCAGCAGGAACCGGGACTCCAACACCGGGGAGCTGTTTTTT
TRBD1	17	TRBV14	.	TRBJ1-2	CASSQAGTGVIYGGYTF	TGTGCCAGCAGCCAAGCCGGGACAGGTGTCATCTATGGCGGCTACACCTTC
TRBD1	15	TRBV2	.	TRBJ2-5	CASSGTGRFRETQYF	TGTGCCAGCAGTGGGACAGGGCGATTCCGGGAGACCCAGTACTTC
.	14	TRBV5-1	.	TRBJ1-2	CASSLSSPNYGYTF	TGCGCCAGCAGCTTAAGCAGCCCTAACTATGGCTACACCTTC
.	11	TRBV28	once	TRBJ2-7	CASRGGYEQYF	TGTGCCAGCAGAGGAGGTTACGAGCAGTACTTC
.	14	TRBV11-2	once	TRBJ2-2	CASSSMTYTGELFF	TGTGCCAGCAGCTCGATGACCTACACCGGGGAGCTGTTTTTT
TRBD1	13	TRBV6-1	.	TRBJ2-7	CASRPWTGGEQYF	TGTGCCAGCAGGCCTTGGACAGGGGGCGAGCAGTACTTC
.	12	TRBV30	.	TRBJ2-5	CAWSAASETQYF	TGTGCCTGGAGTGCGGCCAGTGAGACCCAGTACTTC
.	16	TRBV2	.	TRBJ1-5	CASSEGRAGRFQPQHF	TGTGCCAGCAGTGAAGGTCGGGCAGGGCGATTCCAGCCCCAGCATTTT
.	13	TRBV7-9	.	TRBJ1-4	CASSSRGNEKLFF	TGTGCCAGCAGCTCTAGAGGGAATGAAAAACTGTTTTTT
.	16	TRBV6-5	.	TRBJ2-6	CASSYQVVSGANVLTF	TGTGCCAGCAGTTATCAGGTTGTTTCTGGGGCCAACGTCCTGACTTTC
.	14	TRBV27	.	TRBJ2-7	CASSFQGQFYEQYF	TGTGCCAGCAGTTTCCAGGGGCAATTCTACGAGCAGTACTTC